The 13 T cell receptor beta chains below all came from one sample that was sequenced in a study of shared clonotypes between healthy human individuals (dated by TCRdb to 2020 to 2022). Library method: the immunoSEQ multiplex PCR assay. TCRdb took over this immuneACCESS table, retaining in-frame rearrangements with V and J assigned. Such tables are incomplete; in checked studies, under half of the missing clones stem from an unresolved V gene, and the remainder is unexplained. In this sample the table shows more than 2,000,000 clones, approximately 94% of which occur a single time. Of the sample, about 0.13% falls within the top ten clones. The sequenced material came from naive CD4+ T cells sorted from blood. The cell subset or site label, read with the paper, signifies: CD45RA+ positively selected. All receptors derive from a man aged 18 to 29 in good health.

In this sample, this clone turned up once. The V gene is TRBV14, the J gene TRBJ2-1; D remains unclear. Trimming pared 3 bases from V and 4 bases from J, leaving 4 bases between. CDR3 length: 12 residues. Germline V gives CDR1 SGHDN, CDR2 FVKESK. CDR3 DNA: TGTGCCAGCAGCCATGATTACAATGAGCAGTTCTTC. It encodes CASSHDYNEQFF.

The chain is built from TRBV6-1 and TRBJ2-7; D call uncertain. The V end was cut by 6 bases, the J end by 0 bases, with 15 bases between. The CDR3 length is 15 residues. CDR1 MNHNS and CDR2 SASEGT come from the germline V gene. CDR3 bases: TGTGCCAGCAGCTACACCGACCTTAGCTCCTACGAGCAGTACTTC. Translated: CASSYTDLSSYEQYF.

The chain carries TRBV5-4 and TRBJ2-7, with 9 bases identical to TRBD2. Trimming took 3 bases from V and 2 from J; bases not matched to a gene: 6. This CDR3 spans 15 amino acids. From germline, CDR1 is SGHNT and CDR2 YYREEE (reference sequence). The CDR3 protein is CASSSGTSLTYEQYF. The CDR3 nucleotides are TGTGCCAGCAGCTCGGGGACTAGCTTAACCTACGAGCAGTACTTC.

V usage is TRBV27 and J usage is TRBJ1-6; 7 bases map to TRBD1. CDR3 size: 15 residues. Unmatched junction bases numbered 9, after V lost 6 bases and J lost 7 bases. The germline V gene has CDR1 MNHEY and CDR2 SMNVEV (reference sequence). As DNA, the CDR3 is TGTGCCAGCAGCTCTGACAGGGTAGGAAATTCACCCCTCCACTTT. This encodes CASSSDRVGNSPLHF.

The chain employs TRBV10-3 and TRBJ2-7, with 9 bases fitting TRBD1. Germline V CDR1 and CDR2: ENHRY, SYGVKD. The CDR3 contains 12 residues. The V segment lost 11 bases and the J segment 4 bases; nucleotides outside the gene matches: 6. CDR3 region: CAARGQGYEQYF. The CDR3 nucleotides read TGTGCCGCCCGGGGACAGGGTTACGAGCAGTACTTC.

V is TRBV18 and J is TRBJ2-3, with 9 positions matching TRBD2. Germline CDR1 reads KGHSH; CDR2 reads LQKENI. V was pared by 3 bases and J by 1 base, with 5 bases of the junction left unmatched. The CDR3 totals 16 residues. CDR3 nucleotide sequence: TGTGCCAGCTCACCCGGACTAGCGCCCGGCACAGATACGCAGTATTTT. This translates into CASSPGLAPGTDTQYF.

This clone occurred once. V gene TRBV7-9 combines with J gene TRBJ1-4; D not resolved. Germline assignment: CDR1 SEHNR and CDR2 FQNEAQ (reference sequence). The V end was cut by 5 bases, the J end by 0 bases, with 13 bases between. The CDR3 totals 16 residues. The chain's CDR3 is CASSPDKYATNEKLFF. CDR3 nucleotides: TGTGCCAGCAGCCCTGACAAGTATGCAACTAATGAAAAACTGTTTTTT.

The chain uses TRBV5-5 and TRBJ1-5; 10 positions agree with TRBD1. Germline CDR1 reads SGHKS; CDR2 reads YYEKEE (reference sequence). The ends lost 4 bases at V and 4 bases at J; junction bases unmatched: 8. The CDR3 consists of 16 residues. As DNA, the CDR3 is TGTGCCAGCAGCCGCGACAGGGGGCAGGGGAATCAGCCCCAGCATTTT. Its translation: CASSRDRGQGNQPQHF.

Of note for this clone: Other DNA sequences in the sample encode the same CDR3. J is TRBJ1-5 and V is TRBV30; D unresolved. Germline V gene data show CDR1 as GTSNPN and CDR2 as SVGIG (reference sequence). There are 14 residues in the CDR3. V was trimmed by 0 bases and J by 1 base, leaving 7 bases between them. CDR3 region: CAWSVPGSNQPQHF. In DNA form, the CDR3 reads TGTGCCTGGAGTGTACCTGGGAGCAATCAGCCCCAGCATTTT.

V and J are TRBV30 and TRBJ2-1; 11 bases are a match to TRBD1. Per the germline V gene, CDR1 is GTSNPN and CDR2 is SVGIG (reference sequence). The J segment lost 4 bases and the V segment lost 4 bases, leaving 9 bases of the junction unmatched. The CDR3 loop spans 16 amino acids. The chain's CDR3 is CAWNLPGTGGYNEQFF. The CDR3 nucleotides are TGTGCCTGGAACCTCCCCGGGACAGGGGGTTACAATGAGCAGTTCTTC.

Details on this clone: Other nucleotide sequences from this sample produce the same CDR3. V gene TRBV30 combines with J gene TRBJ1-3; D ambiguous. CDR1 and CDR2 (germline): GTSNPN, SVGIG (reference sequence). This CDR3 spans 11 amino acids. V gave up 2 bases and J gave up 6 bases, with 5 bases separating them. This CDR3 reads CAWSRANTIYF. The CDR3 DNA follows: TGTGCCTGGAGTAGGGCAAACACCATATATTTT.

The V gene is TRBV5-1, the J gene TRBJ1-6; D remains ambiguous. V lost 0 bases, J lost 4 bases, and 8 bases lay in between. This CDR3 has 15 amino acids. Germline CDR1 is SGHRS and CDR2 is YFSETQ. CDR3 region: CASSLDGIYNSPLHF. The CDR3 DNA follows: TGCGCCAGCAGCTTGGACGGCATTTATAATTCACCCCTCCACTTT.

The chain links TRBV19 to TRBJ2-1, with 8 positions matching TRBD2. This CDR3 spans 15 amino acids. The germline V gene encodes CDR1 LNHDA and CDR2 SQIVND (reference sequence). Unmatched junction bases numbered 5, after V lost 3 bases and J lost 4 bases. CDR3: CASSMGIAGYNEQFF. As DNA, the CDR3 is TGTGCCAGTAGTATGGGAATAGCGGGGTACAATGAGCAGTTCTTC.